This T cell receptor beta chain came from a study of PD-1 blockade in classical Hodgkin lymphoma. The study's findings and limits: The diversity seen at baseline in complete responders resembled that of newly diagnosed patients. Reports described newly diagnosed patients as having lower baseline TCR diversity than healthy donors. There was a significant rise in CD4+ TCR diversity by C4D1, with no such rise for CD8+.

The CDR3 totals 18 residues. Trimming cost V 5 bases and J 5 bases; bases outside gene matches: 10. Germline V CDR1 and CDR2: MDHEN, SYDVKM. Noted time point: cycle 4 day 1 (C4D1), after more than 5 weeks of nivolumab. Every patient relapsed after autologous stem cell transplantation, and brentuximab vedotin exposure varied. Classifying best responses yielded complete response, partial response or progressive disease. Measured with immunoSEQ multiplex PCR; TCRdb has only the in-frame clones, and not every one. The data contain around 50,000 clones, about 90% of them seen just once; the ten biggest clones take up roughly 14%. Regarding this clone: The antigen is not known.

The chain combines TRBV28 with TRBJ2-2; TRBD2 matches 14 bases. The input for sequencing was peripheral blood mononuclear cells (PBMCs), taken before the fourth cycle of nivolumab. This clonotype was sampled from a human donor with classical Hodgkin lymphoma. The CDR3 here is CASSPGLAGVWGTGELFF. For the CDR3, the DNA is TGTGCCAGCAGTCCGGGACTAGCGGGAGTGTGGGGAACCGGGGAGCTGTTTTTT. Filled out from reference TRBV28 and TRBJ2-2, the complete variable domain reads DVKVTQSSRYLVKRTGEKVFLECVQDMDHENMFWYRQDPGLGLRLIYFSYDVKMKEKGDIPEGYSVSREKKERFSLILESASTNQTSMYLCASSPGLAGVWGTGELFFGEGSRLTVL.